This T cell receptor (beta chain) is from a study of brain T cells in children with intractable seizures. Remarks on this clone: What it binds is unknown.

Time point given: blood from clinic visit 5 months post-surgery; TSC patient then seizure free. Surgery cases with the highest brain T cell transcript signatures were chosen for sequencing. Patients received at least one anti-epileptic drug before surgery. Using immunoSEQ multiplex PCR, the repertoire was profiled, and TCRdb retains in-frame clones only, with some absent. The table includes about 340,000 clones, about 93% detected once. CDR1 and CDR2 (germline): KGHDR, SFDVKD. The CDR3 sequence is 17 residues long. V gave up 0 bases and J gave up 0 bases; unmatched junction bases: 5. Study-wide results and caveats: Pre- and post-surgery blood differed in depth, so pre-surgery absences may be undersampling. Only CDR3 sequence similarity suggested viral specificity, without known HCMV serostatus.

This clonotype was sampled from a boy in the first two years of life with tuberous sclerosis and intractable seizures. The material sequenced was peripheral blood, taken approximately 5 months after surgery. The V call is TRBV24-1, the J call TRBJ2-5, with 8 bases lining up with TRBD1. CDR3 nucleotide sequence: TGTGCCACCAGTGATTTGCCCGGACAGGGAGACCAAGAGACCCAGTACTTC. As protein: CATSDLPGQGDQETQYF.